These 24 T cell receptor beta chains came from one sample sequenced in a study of blood T cell repertoires in COVID-19. The table came from immunoSEQ multiplex PCR; TCRdb's copy has only in-frame clones and leaves some out. The table includes roughly 300,000 clones, around 81% detected once. Sequencing was carried out using peripheral blood. The receptors were sampled from a woman aged 55-75 years with active or convalescent COVID-19.

The table lists this clone with a few counts. V gene TRBV5-4 combines with J gene TRBJ1-2; 10 positions match TRBD1. The CDR3 is 14 residues long. Germline CDR1 SGHNT, CDR2 YYREEE (reference sequence). Trimming at V came to 4 bases and at J to 9 bases, leaving 9 bases not matched to a gene. The CDR3 DNA is TGTGCCAGCAGCCGACAGGGGGCCAGCGATCGCTACACCTTC. It codes for CASSRQGASDRYTF.

The chain combines TRBV6-5 with TRBJ2-2; TRBD2 matches at 12 bases. The V and J ends lost 6 bases and 1 base, in that order; junction bases with no gene match: 0. CDR3 length: 15 amino acids. Germline V gene lookup returns CDR1 MNHEY and CDR2 SVGAGI. CDR3: CASRTSGGNTGELFF. The CDR3 bases are TGTGCCAGCAGGACTAGCGGGGGGAACACCGGGGAGCTGTTTTTT.

J is TRBJ1-2 and V is TRBV30, with 7 bases aligning to TRBD1. The J segment lost 0 bases and the V segment lost 3 bases, leaving 7 bases of the junction unmatched. Germline V gene data show CDR1 as GTSNPN and CDR2 as SVGIG (reference sequence). This CDR3 is 15 amino acids long. CDR3 DNA sequence: TGTGCCTGGAGGTCGGGACAGATACCTAACTATGGCTACACCTTC. As protein: CAWRSGQIPNYGYTF.

The V call is TRBV5-1, the J call TRBJ2-5, with TRBD2 as a possible D gene (6 bases). The CDR3 spans 13 residues. V shed 7 bases and J shed 2 bases, with 12 bases lying between them. Germline V gene lookup returns CDR1 SGHRS and CDR2 YFSETQ. The CDR3 DNA reads as TGCGCCAGCGGGGACTCGATTCAAGAGACCCAGTACTTC. Translating it yields CASGDSIQETQYF.

The chain joins TRBV7-2 to TRBJ1-5; TRBD1 is a possible D gene (5 bases). With 5 bases removed from V and 4 bases from J, the gap between germline ends came to 9 bases. This CDR3 spans 13 amino acids. The germline gives CDR1 SGHTA, CDR2 FQGNSA. In DNA form, the CDR3 reads TGTGCCAGCAGCCGGGGGGGGAATCAGCCCCAGCATTTT. Translated, it gives CASSRGGNQPQHF.

J is TRBJ2-2 and V is TRBV10-1, with 7 bases fitting TRBD1. Germline V gives CDR1 WNHNN, CDR2 SYGVQD (reference sequence). Trimming at V came to 6 bases and at J to 4 bases, leaving 5 bases not matched to a gene. The length of the CDR3 is 14 residues. The CDR3 DNA reads TGCGCCAGCAGGGACAGGCCTAGCACCGGGGAGCTGTTTTTT. Its translation: CASRDRPSTGELFF.

In DNA form, the CDR3 reads TGTGCCAGCAGCTTAGCGGTTGGGCCGGAGACCCAGTACTTC. Residues: CASSLAVGPETQYF. The J gene is TRBJ2-5, the V gene TRBV7-2, with unresolved D. The ends were cut back, 0 bases at V and 5 bases at J, with 10 bases in the middle. The germline V gene has CDR1 SGHTA and CDR2 FQGNSA. There are 14 residues in the CDR3.

The chain combines TRBV27 with TRBJ1-1, with TRBD1 as a possible D gene (6 bases). There are 14 residues in the CDR3. The ends were cut back, 2 bases at V and 6 bases at J, with 13 bases in the middle. Germline V gene lookup returns CDR1 MNHEY and CDR2 SMNVEV (reference sequence). This chain's CDR3 is CASSLTGTFSEAFF. The CDR3 coding sequence is TGTGCCAGCAGTTTAACGGGGACATTTTCTGAAGCTTTCTTT.

The chain is built from TRBV4-2 and TRBJ1-1, with TRBD1 matching 7 bases. After removal of 4 bases from V and 0 bases from J, the junction contained 2 bases not matched to a gene. Germline V gives CDR1 LGHNA, CDR2 YNFKEQ. The CDR3 extends over 14 amino acids. The CDR3 loop is CASSLTGLNTEAFF. CDR3 coding DNA: TGTGCCAGCAGCCTGACAGGGTTGAACACTGAAGCTTTCTTT.

The chain links TRBV14 to TRBJ2-3, with D perhaps matching TRBD1 (5 bases). The CDR3 is made up of 13 amino acids. V was cut by 4 bases and J by 5 bases, with 10 bases left in between. From germline, CDR1 is SGHDN and CDR2 FVKESK. The DNA for the CDR3 is TGTGCCAGCAGCCCACAGGTCGGAGATACGCAGTATTTT. Translating it yields CASSPQVGDTQYF.

This clone was detected only once. This rearrangement joins TRBV5-1 to TRBJ2-2, with D perhaps TRBD1 (6 bases). The CDR3 is made up of 14 amino acids. The germline V gene has CDR1 SGHRS and CDR2 YFSETQ. Trimming stripped 2 bases from V and 7 bases from J, with 12 bases between. The CDR3 bases are TGCGCCAGCAGCTTCGGGACATCCGGCGGGGAGCTGTTTTTT. Its translation is CASSFGTSGGELFF. Using reference TRBV5-1 and TRBJ2-2 for the parts outside the CDR3, the full variable domain is KAGVTQTPRYLIKTRGQQVTLSCSPISGHRSVSWYQQTPGQGLQFLFEYFSETQRNKGNFPGRFSGRQFSNSRSEMNVSTLELGDSALYLCASSFGTSGGELFFGEGSRLTVL.

The chain joins TRBV5-1 to TRBJ1-5; D is unclear. The V end lost 0 bases, the J end lost 7 bases, and 11 bases lay between the germline ends. CDR1 and CDR2 (germline): SGHRS, YFSETQ. This CDR3 comprises 14 residues. CDR3 in amino acids: CASSLGREWQPQHF. Written as DNA, the CDR3 is TGCGCCAGCAGCTTGGGGAGGGAATGGCAGCCCCAGCATTTT.

The V and J genes are TRBV27 and TRBJ1-1; 9 nucleotides match TRBD1. The CDR3 contains 14 residues. CDR1 and CDR2 (germline): MNHEY, SMNVEV (reference sequence). Losses at the gene ends were 6 bases for V and 3 bases for J; bases not matched to a gene: 5. The CDR3 DNA reads as TGTGCCAGCAGGGACAGGGGTTGGGACACTGAAGCTTTCTTT. Protein product: CASRDRGWDTEAFF.

The chain couples TRBV6-5 to TRBJ2-2; 8 nucleotides agree with TRBD1. V lost 6 bases to trimming and J lost 4 bases; unmatched junction nucleotides: 7. Germline CDR1 reads MNHEY; CDR2 reads SVGAGI. CDR3 length equals 15 residues. The CDR3 protein is CASRRDRTTTGELFF. As DNA, the CDR3 is TGTGCCAGCAGACGGGACAGGACTACCACCGGGGAGCTGTTTTTT.

The J gene is TRBJ1-6, the V gene TRBV15, with TRBD1 matching over 7 bases. Germline V gene sequence: CDR1 LNHNV, CDR2 YYDKDF (reference sequence). V dropped 1 base and J dropped 4; count of bases not matched to a gene: 7. CDR3 length: 17 residues. The chain's CDR3 is CATSRVVTGRYNSPLHF. The CDR3 nucleotides read TGTGCCACCAGCAGAGTTGTGACAGGGAGATATAATTCACCCCTCCACTTT.

The chain uses TRBV10-2 and TRBJ2-7; the D gene is possibly TRBD1 (6 bases). Germline CDR1 reads WSHSY; CDR2 reads SAAADI. The ends were cut back, 9 bases at V and 2 bases at J, with 11 bases in the middle. The CDR3 has 12 amino acids. The CDR3 DNA sequence: TGCGCCAGTGCGACAGGAGCCTACGAGCAGTACTTC. Translating it yields CASATGAYEQYF.

The rearrangement uses TRBV6-1 and TRBJ2-7; 7 nucleotides agree with TRBD1. CDR3 length: 15 amino acids. The V gene end was trimmed by 3 bases and the J gene end by 4 bases; junction bases not matched to a gene: 9. The germline V gene has CDR1 MNHNS and CDR2 SASEGT. CDR3 protein: CASSEVQTGIYEQYF. Here the CDR3 DNA reads TGTGCCAGCAGTGAGGTCCAGACAGGGATTTACGAGCAGTACTTC.

The J gene is TRBJ1-5, the V gene TRBV4-1; a possible D gene is TRBD1 (6 bases). CDR3 length equals 18 residues. The germline V and J ends were trimmed by 1 base and 4 bases, with 20 bases remaining between them. The germline V gene encodes CDR1 MGHRA and CDR2 YSYEKL. This CDR3 is CASSQGTELRGLNQPQHF. CDR3 coding DNA: TGCGCCAGCAGCCAAGGGACCGAGCTGAGGGGGTTAAATCAGCCCCAGCATTTT.

The chain carries TRBV5-5 and TRBJ2-1; 9 bases fit TRBD2. Germline V gene sequence: CDR1 SGHKS, CDR2 YYEKEE (reference sequence). The V segment lost 4 bases and the J segment 7 bases; nucleotides outside the gene matches: 12. The CDR3 is made up of 16 amino acids. The CDR3 here is CASSPKAGGLGNEQFF. The CDR3 region has the DNA TGTGCCAGCAGCCCGAAGGCGGGGGGGCTAGGGAATGAGCAGTTCTTC.

V is TRBV9 and J is TRBJ1-2, with D possibly being TRBD1 (5 bases). Germline assignment: CDR1 SGDLS and CDR2 YYNGEE. Trimming shortened V by 4 bases and J by 4 bases, and 8 bases separated the two germline ends. The CDR3 contains 12 residues. The CDR3 DNA follows: TGTGCCAGCAGCCCAGACAGCTATGGCTACACCTTC. It is translated as CASSPDSYGYTF. The whole variable domain, filled in from reference TRBV9 and TRBJ1-2, reads DSGVTQTPKHLITATGQRVTLRCSPRSGDLSVYWYQQSLDQGLQFLIQYYNGEERAKGNILERFSAQQFPDLHSELNLSSLELGDSALYFCASSPDSYGYTFGSGTRLTVV.

DNA for the CDR3: TGCGCCAGCAGCTTGGAAATCCCACTGGGCTACACCTTC. Its translation: CASSLEIPLGYTF. The rearrangement links TRBV5-1 to TRBJ1-2; D is unclear. Germline V CDR1 and CDR2: SGHRS, YFSETQ. The ends were cut back, 0 bases at V and 8 bases at J, with 11 bases in the middle. This CDR3 spans 13 amino acids.

V usage is TRBV5-4 and J usage is TRBJ1-6; no definite D call. The CDR3 extends over 15 amino acids. The ends were cut back, 4 bases at V and 6 bases at J, with 14 bases in the middle. Germline V gene lookup returns CDR1 SGHNT and CDR2 YYREEE (reference sequence). The CDR3 loop is CASSTDGVVNSPLHF. CDR3 sequence (DNA): TGTGCCAGCAGCACCGACGGGGTTGTTAATTCACCCCTCCACTTT.

This chain joins TRBV5-1 and TRBJ1-3; the D gene is possibly TRBD1 (5 bases). CDR3 length: 18 amino acids. Deletions cut 5 bases from V and 0 bases from J, with 21 bases between. Germline V gene data show CDR1 as SGHRS and CDR2 as YFSETQ. The CDR3 DNA is TGCGCCAGCAGTCTCTCGGGGGGTCTCCCGCTCTCTGGAAACACCATATATTTT. This encodes CASSLSGGLPLSGNTIYF.

The J gene is TRBJ1-1, the V gene TRBV6-5; TRBD1 matches 10 bases. CDR1 is MNHEY, CDR2 SVGAGI, per germline. The CDR3 has 15 residues. After removal of 5 bases from V and 5 bases from J, the junction contained 8 bases not matched to a gene. The CDR3 bases are TGTGCCAGCAGTACCGCCGGGACAGGGGTGACTGAAGCTTTCTTT. Translated, it gives CASSTAGTGVTEAFF.